This is a list of T cell receptor beta chains from one sample in a study of blood T cell repertoires in COVID-19. Only in-frame clones appear in the TCRdb table, and some are missing; sequencing was by immunoSEQ multiplex PCR. Here the sample spans fewer than 200,000 clones, approximately 78% being singletons. Source material: PBMCs or T cells enriched from blood (not recorded which). These receptors were collected from a woman in her 50s who had recovered from COVID-19. Each CDR3 is given with its conserved first and last residue. D genes are given only for firm matches. Expanded clones get a size class; other rows say once, few or many, or leave the size out.

V,D,J,size,CDR3,DNA
TRBV5-1,.,TRBJ2-7,.,CASSLFPENEQYF,TGCGCCAGCAGCTTATTCCCGGAGAACGAGCAGTACTTC
TRBV24-1,TRBD1,TRBJ2-1,.,CATSRGGRVFEQFF,TGTGCCACCAGTAGAGGGGGCAGAGTGTTTGAGCAGTTCTTC
TRBV5-6,.,TRBJ2-1,.,CASSTDRPFYNEQFF,TGTGCCAGCAGCACGGACAGACCGTTCTACAATGAGCAGTTCTTC
TRBV2,TRBD2,TRBJ2-3,.,CASSARAGGPGTDTQYF,TGTGCCAGCAGTGCAAGGGCGGGAGGGCCTGGTACAGATACGCAGTATTTT
TRBV7-9,.,TRBJ2-5,.,CALQGGRETQYF,TGTGCCCTCCAGGGGGGTCGTGAGACCCAGTACTTC
TRBV7-8,TRBD1,TRBJ2-7,.,CASRADRGPSYEQYF,TGTGCCAGCAGAGCCGACAGGGGGCCTTCCTACGAGCAGTACTTC
TRBV28,.,TRBJ1-1,few,CASQRGIMNTEAFF,TGTGCCAGTCAACGGGGGATCATGAACACTGAAGCTTTCTTT
TRBV27,TRBD2,TRBJ2-5,.,CASSEFGTSGQTQYF,TGTGCCAGCTCCGAGTTCGGGACTAGCGGACAGACCCAGTACTTC
TRBV27,TRBD1,TRBJ1-5,.,CASSDRVRRPQHF,TGTGCCAGCAGTGACAGGGTGAGGCGGCCCCAGCATTTT
TRBV24-1,TRBD1,TRBJ2-7,.,CATSDQGTGEYDEQYF,TGTGCCACCAGTGATCAGGGGACAGGGGAATACGACGAGCAGTACTTC
TRBV28,TRBD1,TRBJ1-4,.,CASSRRTGYNEKLFF,TGTGCCAGCAGCCGCCGGACAGGGTATAATGAAAAACTGTTTTTT
TRBV10-3,.,TRBJ1-6,.,CAIGRENSPLHF,TGTGCCATCGGACGGGAGAATTCACCCCTCCACTTT
TRBV20-1,.,TRBJ2-7,.,CSAVALGEQYF,TGCAGTGCGGTAGCGTTGGGGGAGCAGTACTTC
TRBV18,TRBD2,TRBJ2-3,.,CASSRGSAADTQYF,TGTGCCAGCTCACGCGGGAGCGCCGCAGATACGCAGTATTTT
TRBV27,TRBD1,TRBJ2-5,.,CASSFTGTGGETQYF,TGTGCCAGCAGTTTCACCGGGACAGGGGGAGAGACCCAGTACTTC
TRBV19,TRBD1,TRBJ2-2,.,CASSLGQGVGELFF,TGTGCCAGTAGTCTCGGACAGGGAGTCGGGGAGCTGTTTTTT
TRBV28,.,TRBJ1-5,.,CASSESNQPQHF,TGTGCCAGCAGTGAGAGCAATCAGCCCCAGCATTTT
TRBV27,TRBD1,TRBJ1-6,.,CASSLMGQGVGAPLHF,TGTGCCAGCAGTTTAATGGGACAGGGAGTCGGGGCACCCCTCCACTTT
TRBV5-1,.,TRBJ2-6,.,CASSLEGGTGANVLTF,TGCGCCAGCAGCTTGGAAGGCGGGACTGGGGCCAACGTCCTGACTTTC
TRBV5-5,TRBD2,TRBJ2-5,.,CASSLVIAGGGAQYF,TGTGCCAGCAGCTTGGTTATAGCGGGAGGAGGGGCCCAGTACTTC
TRBV9,TRBD2,TRBJ2-1,.,CASSVGTSGLYNEQFF,TGTGCCAGCAGCGTAGGGACTAGCGGGCTATACAATGAGCAGTTCTTC
TRBV2,.,TRBJ2-1,.,CASSEALLSRSPNEQFF,TGTGCCAGCAGTGAAGCGCTTCTTTCCCGGTCGCCCAATGAGCAGTTCTTC
TRBV28,.,TRBJ2-1,once,CASSLPAYNEQFF,TGTGCCAGCAGTTTACCGGCCTACAATGAGCAGTTCTTC
TRBV5-1,.,TRBJ1-1,.,CASSFGEVGTEAFF,TGCGCCAGCAGCTTCGGGGAGGTCGGCACTGAAGCTTTCTTT
TRBV11-2,.,TRBJ1-1,once,CASSLERQGYTEAFF,TGTGCCAGCAGCTTAGAGAGGCAGGGGTACACTGAAGCTTTCTTT
TRBV5-5,TRBD1,TRBJ2-7,.,CASSLGTGGEQYF,TGTGCCAGCAGCTTGGGGACAGGGGGCGAGCAGTACTTC
TRBV20-1,.,TRBJ2-3,.,CSAFRDTQYF,TGCAGTGCTTTTAGAGATACGCAGTATTTT
TRBV5-1,TRBD1,TRBJ2-5,once,CASSQDRGKTQYF,TGCGCCAGCAGCCAGGACAGGGGGAAGACCCAGTACTTC
TRBV4-1,TRBD1,TRBJ2-3,.,CASSRRTGEDTQYF,TGCGCCAGCAGCCGACGGACAGGGGAAGATACGCAGTATTTT
TRBV6-5,.,TRBJ1-1,few,CASSYGGGGFGTEAFF,TGTGCCAGCAGTTACGGCGGGGGCGGTTTTGGCACTGAAGCTTTCTTT
TRBV19,.,TRBJ1-2,.,CASSTGPGGYTF,TGTGCCAGTAGTACAGGGCCGGGCGGCTACACCTTC
TRBV30,TRBD2,TRBJ2-2,.,CAWGRASGRNTGELFF,TGTGCCTGGGGACGGGCTAGCGGGAGGAACACCGGGGAGCTGTTTTTT
TRBV28,.,TRBJ1-2,few,CASSDRRGYGYTF,TGTGCCAGCAGCGACCGGCGGGGATACGGCTACACCTTC
TRBV6-2/TRBV6-3,TRBD2,TRBJ2-1,few,CASSRGLAGGPGEQFF,TGTGCCAGCAGTCGGGGACTAGCGGGAGGGCCGGGTGAGCAGTTCTTC
TRBV5-4,.,TRBJ2-5,few,CASSTPPGETQYF,TGTGCCAGCAGTACCCCTCCCGGGGAGACCCAGTACTTC
TRBV7-9,TRBD1,TRBJ2-7,.,CASSPGQGWAEQYF,TGTGCCAGCAGCCCTGGACAGGGTTGGGCCGAGCAGTACTTC
TRBV18,.,TRBJ1-5,few,CASSPDGVNQPQHF,TGTGCCAGCTCACCAGACGGAGTGAATCAGCCCCAGCATTTT
TRBV28,.,TRBJ2-7,.,CASSASESGLKYEQYF,TGTGCCAGCAGTGCCTCTGAATCGGGACTGAAATACGAGCAGTACTTC
TRBV21-1,.,TRBJ1-1,.,CASSKAGQGKYTEAFF,TGTGCCAGCAGCAAAGCGGGGCAGGGGAAATACACTGAAGCTTTCTTT
TRBV28,.,TRBJ2-1,.,CASKLDAYNEQFF,TGTGCCAGCAAGCTAGACGCGTACAATGAGCAGTTCTTC
TRBV19,.,TRBJ1-2,.,CASSDSFFSGYTF,TGTGCCAGTAGTGACAGTTTTTTCTCTGGCTACACCTTC
TRBV7-9,.,TRBJ1-4,.,CASSSTGRGITNEKLFF,TGTGCCAGCAGCTCCACGGGCAGGGGTATAACTAATGAAAAACTGTTTTTT
TRBV11-2,.,TRBJ1-1,.,CASSLGRGEAFF,TGTGCCAGCAGCTTAGGGCGGGGTGAAGCTTTCTTT
TRBV11-1,TRBD2,TRBJ2-3,.,CASSLGSGRGGDTQYF,TGTGCCAGCAGCTTAGGTAGCGGGAGAGGAGGAGATACGCAGTATTTT
TRBV4-2,TRBD2,TRBJ2-1,.,CASSQVVGGRGAYNEQFF,TGTGCCAGCAGCCAAGTTGTCGGCGGGAGGGGCGCCTACAATGAGCAGTTCTTC
TRBV24-1,TRBD1,TRBJ2-2,.,CATRGGRGYTGELFF,TGTGCCACCAGAGGGGGCAGGGGTTACACCGGGGAGCTGTTTTTT
TRBV28,.,TRBJ1-1,.,CASSLIGVSGNTEAFF,TGTGCCAGCAGTCTCATCGGGGTGTCTGGGAACACTGAAGCTTTCTTT
TRBV5-5,.,TRBJ1-1,.,CASSLGSGGGTEAFF,TGTGCCAGCAGCTTGGGATCTGGGGGAGGCACTGAAGCTTTCTTT
TRBV5-1,TRBD2,TRBJ2-5,.,CASSSGLAGAETQYF,TGCGCCAGCAGCTCAGGACTAGCGGGAGCAGAGACCCAGTACTTC
TRBV19,.,TRBJ1-6,.,CASSTTGTLYNSPLHF,TGTGCCAGTAGTACTACAGGGACCCTCTATAATTCACCCCTCCACTTT